The clone carrying this T cell receptor beta chain was found a few times. Method: immunoSEQ multiplex PCR; TCRdb's copy keeps in-frame clones and lacks some. This table holds around 45,000 clones, roughly 80% found once. This sample is drawn from a study of T cells in tumors after PD-1 blockade. The CDR3 covers 14 residues. V was pared by 4 bases and J by 5 bases, with 12 bases between. Germline V gene data show CDR1 as LGHNA and CDR2 as YNFKEQ. The chain combines TRBV4-2 with TRBJ2-1, with no clear D. The sequence was collected from a human donor with advanced basal cell or squamous cell carcinoma (not recorded which). This material consisted of PBMCs, taken before anti-PD-1 therapy. CDR3 amino acids: CASSPSTGDNEQFF. CDR3 bases: TGTGCCAGCAGCCCCTCGACTGGGGACAATGAGCAGTTCTTC.